This TCR beta chain derives from a study of post-analysis software for immune sequencing data. Study results and limitations: A handful of TRBV segments were significantly more frequent in patients than in controls. TRBV5-6, TRBV5-1 and TRBV20-1 were among these segments.

Per the germline V gene, CDR1 is SGDLS and CDR2 is YYNGEE. This CDR3 contains 20 residues. V lost 6 bases and J lost 0, with 25 bases in between. The TCR beta cDNA libraries contained unique molecular identifiers. One entry per CDR3 protein results from TCRdb running MiXCR on the PCR reads. In the table there are some 800,000 distinct CDR3 sequences, under 60% of which are singletons. This clonotype was picked up a small number of times. Antigen unknown. The chain combines TRBV9 with TRBJ2-6; the D call may be TRBD1 or TRBD2 (6 bases each). The sample comprised blood. The source is a girl between 10 and 17 years old with multiple sclerosis. The CDR3 DNA follows: TGTGCCAGCACCAGGAGGGGGACACCAAGTGGACTCTCTGGGGCCAACGTCCTGACTTTC. Translation: CASTRRGTPSGLSGANVLTF.